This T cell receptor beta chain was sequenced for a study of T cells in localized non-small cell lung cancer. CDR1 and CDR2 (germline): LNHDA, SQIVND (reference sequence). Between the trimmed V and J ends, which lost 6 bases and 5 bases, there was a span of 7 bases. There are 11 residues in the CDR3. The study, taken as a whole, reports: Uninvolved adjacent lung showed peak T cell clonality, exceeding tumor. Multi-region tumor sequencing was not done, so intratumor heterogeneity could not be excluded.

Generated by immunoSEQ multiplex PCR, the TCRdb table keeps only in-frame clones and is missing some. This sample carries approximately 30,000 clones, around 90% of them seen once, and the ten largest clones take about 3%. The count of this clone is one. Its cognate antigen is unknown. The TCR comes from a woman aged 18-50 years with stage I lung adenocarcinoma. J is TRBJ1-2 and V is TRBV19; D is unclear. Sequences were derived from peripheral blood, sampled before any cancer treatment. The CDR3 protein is CASRADYGYTF. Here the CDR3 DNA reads TGTGCCAGTAGGGCGGATTATGGCTACACCTTC. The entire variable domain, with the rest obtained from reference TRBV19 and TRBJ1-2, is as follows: DGGITQSPKYLFRKEGQNVTLSCEQNLNHDAMYWYRQDPGQGLRLIYYSQIVNDFQKGDIAEGYSVSREKKESFPLTVTSAQKNPTAFYLCASRADYGYTFGSGTRLTVV.